What follows describes a single T cell receptor beta chain. A far more abundant clone sits one base away, making this likely a read error. In the same sample, other DNA sequences code for this CDR3. Only in-frame clones appear in the TCRdb table, and some are missing; sequencing was by immunoSEQ multiplex PCR. The sample lists about 490,000 clones; 81% were seen once. This specimen comes from a study of shared clonotypes between healthy human individuals. Donors comprised only Caucasian adults living in Nashville, Tennessee. Between the trimmed V and J ends, which lost 5 bases and 3 bases, there was a span of 11 bases. Germline V gene lookup returns CDR1 MNHNS and CDR2 SASEGT. The CDR3 covers 14 residues.

V gene TRBV6-1 combines with J gene TRBJ1-5; D perhaps matches TRBD1 (5 bases). This TCR was sampled from a woman between 35 and 50 years old in good health. Some clones in this sample may be carry-over from other donors' samples. The specimen was PBMCs. CDR3 nucleotide sequence: TGTGCCAGCAGTTCAGTGGGACCCAATCAGCCCCAGCATTTT. Residues: CASSSVGPNQPQHF.